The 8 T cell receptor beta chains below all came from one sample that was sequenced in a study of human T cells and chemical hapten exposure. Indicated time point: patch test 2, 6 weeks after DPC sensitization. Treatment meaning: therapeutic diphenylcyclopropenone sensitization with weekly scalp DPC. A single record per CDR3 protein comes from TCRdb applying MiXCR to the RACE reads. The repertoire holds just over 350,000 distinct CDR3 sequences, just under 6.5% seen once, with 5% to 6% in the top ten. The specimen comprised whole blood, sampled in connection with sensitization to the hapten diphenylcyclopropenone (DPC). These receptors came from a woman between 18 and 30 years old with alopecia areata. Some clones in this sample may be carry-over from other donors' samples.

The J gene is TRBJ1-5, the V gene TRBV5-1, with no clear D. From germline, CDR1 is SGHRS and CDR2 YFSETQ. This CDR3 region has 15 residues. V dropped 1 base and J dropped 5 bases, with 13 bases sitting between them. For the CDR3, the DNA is TGCGCCAGCAGCTTGACTGGTGGTTGGGATCAGCCCCAGCATTTT. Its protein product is CASSLTGGWDQPQHF.

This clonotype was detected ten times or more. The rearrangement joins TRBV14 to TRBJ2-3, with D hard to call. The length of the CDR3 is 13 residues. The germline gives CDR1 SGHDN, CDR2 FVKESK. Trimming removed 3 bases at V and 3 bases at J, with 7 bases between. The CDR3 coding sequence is TGTGCCAGCAGCCATTATGGGACAGATACGCAGTATTTT. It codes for CASSHYGTDTQYF.

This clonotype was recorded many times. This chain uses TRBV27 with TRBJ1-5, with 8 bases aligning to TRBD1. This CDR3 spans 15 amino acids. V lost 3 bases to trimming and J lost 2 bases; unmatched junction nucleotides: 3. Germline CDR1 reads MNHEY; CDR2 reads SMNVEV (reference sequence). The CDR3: CASSLDRVGNQPQHF. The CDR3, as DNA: TGTGCCAGCAGTTTGGACAGGGTTGGCAATCAGCCCCAGCATTTT.

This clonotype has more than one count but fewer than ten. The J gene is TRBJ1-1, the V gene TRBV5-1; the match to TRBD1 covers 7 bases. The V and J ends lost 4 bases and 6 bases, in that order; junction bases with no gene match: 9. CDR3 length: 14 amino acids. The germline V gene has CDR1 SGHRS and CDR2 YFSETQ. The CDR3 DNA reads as TGCGCCAGCAGCCCGACAGGGACGTCTGCTGAAGCTTTCTTT. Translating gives CASSPTGTSAEAFF.

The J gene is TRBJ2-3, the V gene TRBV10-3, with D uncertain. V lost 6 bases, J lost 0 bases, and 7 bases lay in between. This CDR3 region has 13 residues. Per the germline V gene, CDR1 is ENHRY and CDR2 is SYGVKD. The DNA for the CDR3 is TGTGCCATCAGGGACCGTAGCACAGATACGCAGTATTTT. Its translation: CAIRDRSTDTQYF.

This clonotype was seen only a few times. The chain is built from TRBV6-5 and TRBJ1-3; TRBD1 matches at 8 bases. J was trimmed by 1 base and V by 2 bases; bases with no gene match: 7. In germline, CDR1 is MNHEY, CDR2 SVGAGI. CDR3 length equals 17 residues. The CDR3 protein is CASSYNPTGASGNTIYF. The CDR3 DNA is TGTGCCAGCAGTTACAACCCGACAGGGGCGTCTGGAAACACCATATATTTT.

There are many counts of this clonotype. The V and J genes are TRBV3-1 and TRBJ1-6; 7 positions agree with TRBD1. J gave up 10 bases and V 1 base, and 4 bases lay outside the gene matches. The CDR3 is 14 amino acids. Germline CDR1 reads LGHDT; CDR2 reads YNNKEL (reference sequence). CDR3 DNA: TGTGCCAGCAGCCAAGGTACAGGGGAATCACCCCTCCACTTT. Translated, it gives CASSQGTGESPLHF.

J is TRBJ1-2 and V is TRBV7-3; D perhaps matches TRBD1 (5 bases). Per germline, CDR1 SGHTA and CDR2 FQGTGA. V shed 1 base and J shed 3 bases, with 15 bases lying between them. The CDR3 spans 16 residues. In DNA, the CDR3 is TGTGCCAGCAGCTTAAGGCAGGGTGACTTAGACTATGGCTACACCTTC. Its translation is CASSLRQGDLDYGYTF.